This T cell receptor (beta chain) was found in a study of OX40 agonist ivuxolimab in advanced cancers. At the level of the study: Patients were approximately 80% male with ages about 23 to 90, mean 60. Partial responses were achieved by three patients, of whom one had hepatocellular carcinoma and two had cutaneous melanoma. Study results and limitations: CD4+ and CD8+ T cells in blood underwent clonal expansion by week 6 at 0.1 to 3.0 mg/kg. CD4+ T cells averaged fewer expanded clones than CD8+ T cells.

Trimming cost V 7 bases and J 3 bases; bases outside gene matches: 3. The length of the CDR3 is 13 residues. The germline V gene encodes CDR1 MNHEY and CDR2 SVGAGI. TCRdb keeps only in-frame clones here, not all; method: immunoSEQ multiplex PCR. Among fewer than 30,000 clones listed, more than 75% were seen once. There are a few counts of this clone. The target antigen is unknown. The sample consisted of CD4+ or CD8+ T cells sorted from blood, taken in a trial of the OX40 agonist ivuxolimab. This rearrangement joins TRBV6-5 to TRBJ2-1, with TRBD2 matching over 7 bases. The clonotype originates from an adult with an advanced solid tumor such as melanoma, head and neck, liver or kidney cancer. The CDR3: CASTLADYNEQFF. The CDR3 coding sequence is TGTGCCAGCACGCTAGCGGACTACAATGAGCAGTTCTTC.